The present TCR beta chain was sequenced within a study of CD8 T cells in ankylosing spondylitis. Study findings and constraints: Typical of ankylosing spondylitis blood, it appeared, was a TCR beta motif of several highly homologous variants.

Germline V gene lookup returns CDR1 ENHRY and CDR2 SYGVKD. This CDR3 spans 17 amino acids. The V and J ends lost 3 bases and 0 bases respectively, with 15 bases between them. Points on this clonotype: Its matching antigen is unknown.

TCRdb analysed the 5' RACE reads with MiXCR anew, one entry per CDR3 protein. Seen here are under 950,000 distinct CDR3 sequences, 15% to 20% observed once, and the top ten hold under 20%. This clonotype originated in a male donor with ankylosing spondylitis. The sample was blood, either unsorted or a sorted T cell fraction (not recorded which). The chain has TRBV10-3 and TRBJ2-1; D is perhaps TRBD1 or TRBD2 (5 bases each). The CDR3: CAISERAGAYSYNEQFF. CDR3 bases: TGTGCCATCAGTGAACGGGCCGGGGCGTACTCCTACAATGAGCAGTTCTTC.